What follows describes a single T cell receptor (beta chain). What it binds is not known. The data are from a study of T cell repertoires in cytomegalovirus infection. As for the study in general: CMV epitopes that were recently identified and HLA-C-restricted were used alongside well-studied HLA-B-restricted ones. Signatures in public TCR beta sequences pointed to both CMV infection and matching HLA type.

Notes on the study in general: CMV carriers having the relevant HLA were flagged by cumulative public TCR beta family frequency. HLA-C-restricted CMV clonotypes gave the most frequent clonotype in two of eight donors.

The V gene end was trimmed by 3 bases and the J gene end by 3 bases; junction bases not matched to a gene: 9. The CDR3 totals 16 residues. Germline assignment: CDR1 SGDLS and CDR2 YYNGEE. TCRdb redid the calling of the reads with MiXCR, one entry per CDR3 protein. Of hundreds of thousands of distinct CDR3 sequences in the sample, under 40% were seen once. This clonotype originated in a human donor in good health (CMV status not recorded). Some clones in this sample may be carry-over from other donors' samples. Sequencing used cultured CD8+ T cells from PBMCs, obtained from culture after CMV antigen stimulation. The gene calls are TRBV9 and TRBJ2-1; 7 bases line up with TRBD2. The CDR3: CASSESASGVYNEQFF. The CDR3 nucleotides read TGTGCCAGCAGCGAGTCGGCCAGCGGGGTCTACAATGAGCAGTTCTTC.